This TCR beta chain comes out of a study of blood T cell repertoires in COVID-19. Study-wide background: Sites across the United States, Italy and Spain contributed samples from acute and convalescent COVID-19.

The authors' processing: Amplification with reference gene primers provided the estimates of nucleated cell counts. Here immunoSEQ multiplex PCR was the method, and the copy in TCRdb shows in-frame clones only, minus some. The DNA gave D and trimming, while V, J and clone size come from that table. The table has hundreds of thousands of clones, 88% seen once; the top ten hold about 1.3%. This clone was counted only a few times. Input material: peripheral blood. This TCR was recovered from a man aged 80 or over with acute or convalescent COVID-19.

CDR3 in DNA: TGCAGCGTTGAAGAGAGTGACAGGCCTACCTACGAGCAGTACTTC. Translation: CSVEESDRPTYEQYF. The chain combines TRBV29-1 with TRBJ2-7, with D possibly matching TRBD1 (6 bases). V shed 0 bases and J shed 2 bases, with 14 bases lying between them. The CDR3 length is 15 residues. Germline loops: CDR1 SQVTM, CDR2 ANQGSEA.